This TCR beta chain derives from a study of shared clonotypes between healthy human individuals. Study summary: Donors had three CD4 naive, three CD4 memory, two CD8 naive and one CD8 memory plate apiece.

Findings and limits, study-wide: Sharing of clonotypes among donors was expected to vary with sequencing depth.

Using immunoSEQ multiplex PCR, the repertoire was profiled, and TCRdb retains in-frame clones only, with some absent. The data contain some 1.5 million clones, 95% to 99% of them singletons. As for this clone: No antigen is known for it.

The V end was cut by 0 bases, the J end by 2 bases, with 11 bases between. Germline-derived CDR1 and CDR2 are LGHNA and YSLEER. The CDR3 consists of 15 residues. This sequence was found in a man aged 25-45 years in good health. J is TRBJ2-7 and V is TRBV4-3; D remains unclear. Sequencing used naive CD4+ T cells sorted from blood. Subset described: CD45RA+ positively selected. The CDR3 spells CASSQDLGYAYEQYF. DNA for the CDR3: TGCGCCAGCAGCCAAGATCTCGGCTACGCCTACGAGCAGTACTTC.